This entry features one T cell receptor (beta chain) sequence. The antigen remains undetermined. CMV serostatus data were not documented for this donor. The data stem from a study of cytomegalovirus exposure and HLA in healthy donors. Study-wide background: Samples from HLA-typed donors yielded some 85 million unique TCRs in an early data release.

60 Vbeta and 13 Jbeta primers were used in PCR. Produced via immunoSEQ multiplex PCR; TCRdb's table is partial and in-frame only. This sample contains approximately 38,000 clones. General study points: In a later analysis, at a false discovery rate of 0.05, roughly 16,000 TCR beta sequences matched HLA alleles. It was reported that TCR beta sequences correctly inferred the HLA-A and HLA-B alleles for most subjects.

The sequence derives from a human donor in good health. The material sequenced was PBMCs.

CDR3 nucleotides: TGTGCCAGCAGCCCTACCGGGGTCGCAACTAATGAAAAACTGTTTTTT. It codes for CASSPTGVATNEKLFF. The chain joins TRBV7-2 to TRBJ1-4; D gene unclear. V dropped 5 bases and J dropped 0 bases, with 13 bases sitting between them. CDR3 length: 16 amino acids. CDR1 is SGHTA and CDR2 is FQGNSA in the germline V gene.